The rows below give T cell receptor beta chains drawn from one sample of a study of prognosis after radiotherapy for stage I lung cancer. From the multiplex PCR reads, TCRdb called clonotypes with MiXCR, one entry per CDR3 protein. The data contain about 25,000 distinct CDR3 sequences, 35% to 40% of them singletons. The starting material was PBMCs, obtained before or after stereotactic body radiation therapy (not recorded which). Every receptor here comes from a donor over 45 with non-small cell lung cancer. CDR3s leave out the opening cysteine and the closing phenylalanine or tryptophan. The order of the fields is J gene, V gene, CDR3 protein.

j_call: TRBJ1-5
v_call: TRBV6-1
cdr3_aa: ASSGGTHEH

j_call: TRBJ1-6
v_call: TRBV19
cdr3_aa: ASSIRGDNSPLH

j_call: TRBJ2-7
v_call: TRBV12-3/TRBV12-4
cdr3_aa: ASGGQIYEQY

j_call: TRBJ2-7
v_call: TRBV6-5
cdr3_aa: ASSYPSPLVRVVPTSYEQY

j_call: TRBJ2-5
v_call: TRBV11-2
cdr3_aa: ASSLIWGDSETQY

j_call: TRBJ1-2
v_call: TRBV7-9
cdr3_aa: ASSLSSAGPVNVYT

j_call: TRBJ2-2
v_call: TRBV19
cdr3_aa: ASSDFNFGELF

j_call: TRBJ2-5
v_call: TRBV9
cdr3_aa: ASSVARGRGTQY

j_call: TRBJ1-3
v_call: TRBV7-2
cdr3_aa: ASSPQGSSGNTIY

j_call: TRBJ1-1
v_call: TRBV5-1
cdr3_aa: ASSLGTGKDTEAF

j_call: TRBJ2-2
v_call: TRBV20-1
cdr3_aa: SARETGRAGELF